The clone carrying this T cell receptor beta chain has at least ten counts. Its specificity is not known. The germline gives CDR1 SQVTM, CDR2 ANQGSEA. Trimming took 4 bases from V and 5 from J, leaving 12 bases between them. This CDR3 is 13 amino acids long. This entry is derived from a study of neurological immune-mediated disorders. Study-level findings and limits: Expanded clones shared no CDR3 amino acid sequences across subjects, suggesting private repertoires in all groups. The most TCR clonal expansion was seen in HTLV-1-associated myelopathy, whereas the least was seen in multiple sclerosis, below the level in healthy controls.

With 10-nucleotide random UMIs, 5'RACE was used to make the cDNA. In each sequencing run, over 160 million TCR-beta sequences were generated from 15-18 subjects. One entry per CDR3 protein, called by TCRdb with MiXCR from the 5' RACE reads. The sample records tens of thousands of distinct CDR3 sequences, under 13% being singletons. Input material: PBMCs. This chain uses TRBV29-1 with TRBJ2-1; possibly TRBD2 for D (7 bases). The sequence came from a man aged 40-50 years in good health. The CDR3 sequence is CSVAGGLNNEQFF. DNA for the CDR3: TGCAGCGTTGCGGGGGGCCTCAACAATGAGCAGTTCTTC.